This paragraph reports one T cell receptor (beta chain). Antigen specificity is unknown. Regarding treatment: 15 to 20 received Ad26.COV2.S at low or high dose, single or two shots; roughly five received placebo; per-sample allocation not given. It was on day 63 after the first vaccine or placebo injection that samples were taken. Germline values: CDR1 MNHNS, CDR2 SASEGT. The length of the CDR3 is 11 residues. The V and J ends lost 3 bases and 12 bases respectively, with 11 bases between them. These data come from a study of Ad26.COV2.S vaccination and SARS-CoV-2 variants. For the study at large: Enrollment placed the donor in the COV1001 Ad26.COV2.S trial arm. Each vaccinee took Ad26.COV2.S intramuscularly, once or twice 56 days apart.

Repertoires were generated with immunoSEQ multiplex PCR, while TCRdb's copy carries only in-frame clones and drops some. The data contain approximately 410,000 clones, approximately 90% of them singletons. Study-wide results and limits: Vaccinees displayed broader spike-specific TCR repertoires than placebo recipients. The analyses of TCR breadth and depth may have understated the size of total T cell responses.

The chain is built from TRBV6-1 and TRBJ2-5; TRBD2 might be the D (5 bases). This clonotype originated in a person between 18 and 65 years old who received the Ad26.COV2.S COVID-19 vaccine or a placebo. Sequencing used peripheral blood, obtained in a trial of Ad26.COV2.S vaccine versus placebo. CDR3: CASSDGNTKYF. CDR3 bases: TGTGCCAGCAGTGACGGGAACACGAAGTACTTC.